This T cell receptor (beta chain) was documented in a study of TIL therapy for anti-PD-1-resistant metastatic lung cancer. Across the study: Most patients had lung adenocarcinoma. By whole-exome sequencing, median non-synonymous tumor mutation burden was approximately 1.6 mutations per megabase.

This was the immunoSEQ v3 assay. The protocol was immunoSEQ multiplex PCR, while the TCRdb copy is restricted to in-frame clones and leaves out a portion. The sample shows about 55,000 clones, over 75% of them seen only once. Findings and caveats of the study: This highly selected cohort may not generalize to typical lung cancer patients.

Points on this clone: The antigen remains unidentified.

Trimming took off 3 bases at V and 1 base at J, with 8 bases between the two ends. CDR3 length equals 14 residues. Per germline, CDR1 SGHTA and CDR2 FQGTGA. Time point here: pre-treatment sample, taken before nivolumab and TIL therapy. Enrollment ran from late 2017 to early 2020. The chain uses TRBV7-3 and TRBJ2-3; D is tentatively TRBD1 or TRBD2 (5 bases each). The sequence came from a person aged 25-79 years with non-small cell lung cancer. The source material was blood, sampled at baseline. CDR3 in amino acids: CASSFLGGTDTQYF. CDR3 in DNA: TGTGCCAGCAGCTTTTTGGGGGGCACAGATACGCAGTATTTT.